This T cell receptor beta chain comes out of a study of T cell repertoires in cytomegalovirus infection (dated by TCRdb to between 2018 and 2020). Study-level background: Donor HLA type was relevant to the analysis, as public TCR beta signatures indicated carriage of CMV infection together with the matching HLA type. Summary of the overall study and its limitations: The ex vivo response was dominated by HLA-C-restricted CMV-specific TCR beta clonotypes, which also provided the single most frequent clonotype in two of eight donors. Carriers of CMV infection plus the relevant HLA type were discriminated by the cumulative frequency of public TCR beta family members in the study cohort and in an independent roughly 400-donor cohort.

The instrument given in TCRdb is Illumina HiSeq 1500. TCRdb reanalyzed the raw reads on its own, using fastp at Q25 for trimming and MiXCR for clone calling, and kept in-frame beta chains. Each CDR3 protein gets just one entry, which takes the most common genes and DNA from the rows behind it. The sample data list approximately 140,000 distinct CDR3 sequences, and about 6.1% of these were observed just once. Together, the top ten hold approximately 18% of the sample. Deletion took 4 bases off V and 2 bases off J, with a span of 12 bases between the germline ends. The CDR3 goes from the cysteine to the phenylalanine over 15 residues. The kept DNA is CDR3 alone, 45 bases in frame from the first base. For CDR1 and CDR2, the germline V gene lists SGHVS and FQNEAQ. This clonotype was recorded many times. It has no known antigen specificity. No much larger clonotype is one base removed from it; base qualities were not supplied.

The chain joins TRBV7-8 to TRBJ2-1; no confident D gene assignment can be made. The sequenced sample consisted of PBMCs. This TCR derives from a human donor in good health (CMV status not recorded). Some clones in this sample may be carry-over from other donors' samples. The nucleotide sequence reads as follows: TGTGCCAGCAGCTCTGGAAGGGTCACCTACAATGAGCAGTTCTTC. Its product reads: CASSSGRVTYNEQFF.